Below, 2 T cell receptor beta chains from the same sample are listed, as sequenced in a study of control samples from healthy donors and cancer patients. Profiling relied on immunoSEQ multiplex PCR, and the TCRdb table lists in-frame clones only, not all of them. The data contain approximately 160,000 clones, roughly 94% of them singletons. Source material: blood. Source of these receptors: a young woman in good health.

The chain is built from TRBV5-8 and TRBJ2-6; D not resolved. CDR3 size: 15 residues. The V end was cut by 7 bases, the J end by 0 bases, with 11 bases between. Germline V CDR1 and CDR2: SGHTS, YDEGEE. The CDR3 loop reads CASPFGNSGANVLTF. CDR3 nucleotide sequence: TGTGCCAGCCCCTTTGGAAACTCTGGGGCCAACGTCCTGACTTTC.

This CDR3 reads CASSLVAHYNEQFF. CDR3 DNA sequence: TGTGCCAGCAGCTTAGTTGCCCACTACAATGAGCAGTTCTTC. The chain links TRBV7-2 to TRBJ2-1, with D uncertain. The CDR3 runs 14 residues. Germline CDR1 and CDR2: SGHTA and FQGNSA. The ends were cut back, 1 base at V and 3 bases at J, with 7 bases in the middle.